This T cell receptor beta chain was captured by sequencing in a study of regulatory T cells in long-lasting Graves disease. The CDR3 consists of 16 residues. Germline V lookup: CDR1 DFQATT, CDR2 SNEGSKA (reference sequence). Noted time point: newly diagnosed GD, antithyroid drugs for less than 3 months. Researchers made the TCR library from RNA that was extracted from PBMCs. This clonotype was detected many times. CDR3 regions were amplified by Arm-PCR using iRepertoire HTBI primers to build TCR beta libraries. TCRdb processed the multiplex PCR reads anew with MiXCR; each CDR3 protein has one entry. This sample has more than 400,000 distinct CDR3 sequences; roughly 15% occur once, and the top ten carry 12%. These data were also filed under a second study, of T cells in Graves' hyperthyroidism and ophthalmopathy. That paper notes: Each diagnosis drew on symptoms, thyroxine, TRAb, thyroid ultrasound and orbital computed tomography findings. First-round RT-PCR of the TCR CDR3 relied on the HTBI primer set. Most thyroid clonotypes with frequency above 0.001 were detected in blood.

The TCR originated in a man aged 35 to 55 with Graves disease. The gene calls are TRBV20-1 and TRBJ2-1; no firm D call. The sample in question was peripheral blood mononuclear cells (PBMCs), obtained at new diagnosis, from a patient treated with antithyroid drugs. CDR3 sequence: CSPSFVGVFGGAGQFF. The DNA of the CDR3 is TGCAGCCCTTCTTTCGTTGGGGTTTTTGGCGGAGCCGGGCAGTTCTTC.